This T cell receptor beta chain was captured by sequencing in a study of cytomegalovirus exposure and HLA in healthy donors. Details on this clone: Its antigen is unknown.

CDR1 is MNHNS, CDR2 SASEGT, per germline. Trimming removed 6 bases at V and 5 bases at J, with 10 bases between. There are 13 residues in the CDR3. The assay was immunoSEQ multiplex PCR, and TCRdb's table has in-frame clones only and misses some. The table includes fewer than 150,000 clones, around 88% detected once. General study points: TCR clusters originating in the first cohort tended to co-occur in the roughly 130 validation repertoires, according to a later analysis. The dataset shows that most TCR sequences were rare, while some public TCRs occurred in many donors.

The receptor comes from a young man in good health and CMV-seronegative. The sample consisted of PBMCs. The chain links TRBV6-1 to TRBJ1-4, with D perhaps TRBD1 (5 bases). CDR3 residues: CASSQTVNEKLFF. The CDR3 DNA reads as TGTGCCAGCAGCCAGACAGTGAATGAAAAACTGTTTTTT.